The rows below give T cell receptor beta chains drawn from one sample of a study of vaccination and CD4 T cells after COVID-19. These receptors are not linked to any known antigen. TCRdb re-analysed the PCR reads in MiXCR, keeping a single row per CDR3 protein. The sample records roughly 20,000 distinct CDR3 sequences, 42% being singletons. The sequenced sample was CD4+ T cells from blood, cultured in vitro, obtained before SARS-CoV-2 vaccination. Receptors originate from a human donor who had recovered from COVID-19. Both conserved end residues are trimmed from each CDR3.

V gene: TRBV28
J gene: TRBJ1-1
CDR3 protein: ASSLGDRLNTEAF

V gene: TRBV30
J gene: TRBJ2-7
CDR3 protein: AWSVDYEQY

V gene: TRBV6-2/TRBV6-3
J gene: TRBJ1-2
CDR3 protein: ASSYVYSSNYGYT

V gene: TRBV6-1
J gene: TRBJ2-1
CDR3 protein: ASRFTGEGYNEQF

V gene: TRBV20-1
J gene: TRBJ2-3
CDR3 protein: SAPTGAGHTDTQY

V gene: TRBV7-2
J gene: TRBJ2-1
CDR3 protein: ASSLRTGSGRSDEQF

V gene: TRBV11-2
J gene: TRBJ2-5
CDR3 protein: ASSPRTSRGTQY

V gene: TRBV6-5
J gene: TRBJ1-3
CDR3 protein: ASSYRQGGSSGNTIY

V gene: TRBV20-1
J gene: TRBJ1-2
CDR3 protein: SARDRPGNYGYT

V gene: TRBV7-6
J gene: TRBJ2-1
CDR3 protein: ASSTQQGPSSYNEQF

V gene: TRBV6-2/TRBV6-3
J gene: TRBJ2-1
CDR3 protein: ASSPRPGLAGGLTSYNEQF

V gene: TRBV12-3/TRBV12-4
J gene: TRBJ1-6
CDR3 protein: ASTVGQIYNSPLH

V gene: TRBV6-1
J gene: TRBJ1-2
CDR3 protein: ASNEQGIDGYT

V gene: TRBV6-1
J gene: TRBJ1-2
CDR3 protein: ASSPDRGSSGYT

V gene: TRBV20-1
J gene: TRBJ2-4
CDR3 protein: SASGGLRAKNIQY

V gene: TRBV6-5
J gene: TRBJ2-3
CDR3 protein: ASSWDRGRGTDTQY

V gene: TRBV5-1
J gene: TRBJ2-5
CDR3 protein: ASSLGLAGGYETQY

V gene: TRBV2
J gene: TRBJ2-2
CDR3 protein: ASSGRTGEAGELF

V gene: TRBV6-5
J gene: TRBJ2-7
CDR3 protein: ASSYTGTGSTGYEQY

V gene: TRBV25-1
J gene: TRBJ2-2
CDR3 protein: ASSDPGISNTGELF

V gene: TRBV7-9
J gene: TRBJ1-2
CDR3 protein: ASSFKSGGGGYT

V gene: TRBV28
J gene: TRBJ1-1
CDR3 protein: ASSLWGNTEAF

V gene: TRBV10-3
J gene: TRBJ1-2
CDR3 protein: AIRPTGEGGYT

V gene: TRBV18
J gene: TRBJ2-3
CDR3 protein: ASSHRGRNQDTQY

V gene: TRBV20-1
J gene: TRBJ2-2
CDR3 protein: SAARTENTGELF

V gene: TRBV7-8
J gene: TRBJ1-2
CDR3 protein: ASSLARQNYGYT

V gene: TRBV15
J gene: TRBJ2-7
CDR3 protein: ATSRGGTLPGTYEQY

V gene: TRBV6-2/TRBV6-3
J gene: TRBJ1-2
CDR3 protein: ASSSSRDYT

V gene: TRBV15
J gene: TRBJ2-3
CDR3 protein: ATSSITLLGTDTQY

V gene: TRBV7-8
J gene: TRBJ2-2
CDR3 protein: ASSPPVGANTGELF

V gene: TRBV6-2/TRBV6-3
J gene: TRBJ2-1
CDR3 protein: ASRIPGRTNEQF

V gene: TRBV19
J gene: TRBJ2-1
CDR3 protein: ASSADRGSYNEQF

V gene: TRBV7-2
J gene: TRBJ2-5
CDR3 protein: ASSLDSGSETQY

V gene: TRBV7-2
J gene: TRBJ2-3
CDR3 protein: ASSLEQGRGVKTRTDTQY

V gene: TRBV2
J gene: TRBJ2-7
CDR3 protein: ASSENRVLYEQY

V gene: TRBV27
J gene: TRBJ1-6
CDR3 protein: ASSDNYNSPLH

V gene: TRBV27
J gene: TRBJ2-5
CDR3 protein: ASSLFSPPGARETQY

V gene: TRBV7-9
J gene: TRBJ2-7
CDR3 protein: ASSLGASREQY

V gene: TRBV20-1
J gene: TRBJ2-7
CDR3 protein: SAGTGREQY

V gene: TRBV6-2/TRBV6-3
J gene: TRBJ1-1
CDR3 protein: ASSRPFSRGPNTEAF

V gene: TRBV2
J gene: TRBJ2-1
CDR3 protein: ASKGLNEQF

V gene: TRBV5-4
J gene: TRBJ1-1
CDR3 protein: ASSLGQVAEAF

V gene: TRBV20-1
J gene: TRBJ2-7
CDR3 protein: SASPPGQGAIYEQY

V gene: TRBV12-5
J gene: TRBJ2-3
CDR3 protein: ASGISRLDTQY

V gene: TRBV6-5
J gene: TRBJ2-7
CDR3 protein: ASSYSGTSGGIYEQH

V gene: TRBV20-1
J gene: TRBJ2-3
CDR3 protein: SAREGGVTQY

V gene: TRBV24-1
J gene: TRBJ2-1
CDR3 protein: ATSDRGTSGRLEQF

V gene: TRBV12-3/TRBV12-4
J gene: TRBJ1-6
CDR3 protein: ATQATEGSPLH

V gene: TRBV12-3/TRBV12-4
J gene: TRBJ1-2
CDR3 protein: ASSNGQSYGYT

V gene: TRBV7-7
J gene: TRBJ2-7
CDR3 protein: ASSQRQGCETSGSRNNYEQY

V gene: TRBV5-8
J gene: TRBJ2-1
CDR3 protein: ASSLRLAGGIGEQF

V gene: TRBV11-1
J gene: TRBJ1-1
CDR3 protein: ASSWGGLGTEAF

V gene: TRBV7-2
J gene: TRBJ2-4
CDR3 protein: ASSSQGLIQY